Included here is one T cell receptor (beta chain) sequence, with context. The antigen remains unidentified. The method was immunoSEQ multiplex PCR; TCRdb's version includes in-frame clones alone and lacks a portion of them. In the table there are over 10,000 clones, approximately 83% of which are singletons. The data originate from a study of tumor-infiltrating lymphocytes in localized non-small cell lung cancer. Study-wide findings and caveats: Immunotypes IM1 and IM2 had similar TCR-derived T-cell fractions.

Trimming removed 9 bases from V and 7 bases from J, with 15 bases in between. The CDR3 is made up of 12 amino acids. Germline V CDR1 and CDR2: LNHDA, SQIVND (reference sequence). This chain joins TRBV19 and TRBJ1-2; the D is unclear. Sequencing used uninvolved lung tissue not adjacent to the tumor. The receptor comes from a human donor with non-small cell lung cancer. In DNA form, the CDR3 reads TGTGCCAGCCTCGACGACTTAGGTGGCTACACCTTC. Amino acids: CASLDDLGGYTF.